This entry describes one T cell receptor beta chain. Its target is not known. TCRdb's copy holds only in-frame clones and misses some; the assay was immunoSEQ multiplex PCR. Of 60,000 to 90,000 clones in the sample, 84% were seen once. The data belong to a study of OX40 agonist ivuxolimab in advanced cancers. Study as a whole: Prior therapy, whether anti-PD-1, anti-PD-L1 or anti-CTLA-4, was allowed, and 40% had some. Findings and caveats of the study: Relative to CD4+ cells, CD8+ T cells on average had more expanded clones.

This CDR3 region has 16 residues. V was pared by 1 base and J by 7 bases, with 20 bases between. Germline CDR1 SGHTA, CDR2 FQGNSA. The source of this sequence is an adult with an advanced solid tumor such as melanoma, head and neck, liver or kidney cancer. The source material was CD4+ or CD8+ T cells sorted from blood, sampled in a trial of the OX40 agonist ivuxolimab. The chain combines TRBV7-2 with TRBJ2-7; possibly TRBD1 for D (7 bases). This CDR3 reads CASSLVGGGGSLEQYV. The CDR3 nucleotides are TGTGCCAGCAGCTTAGTTGGAGGGGGCGGATCCTTAGAGCAGTACGTC.